This T cell receptor (beta chain) was retrieved from a study of shared T cell receptors in the human thymus (dated by TCRdb to about 2021). Regarding the study in general: The study investigated the way shared, self-reactive T-cell receptor alpha chains are produced in the human thymus.

The CDR3 has 17 amino acids, counting the end cysteine and phenylalanine. CDR3 DNA is the only sequence kept; it has 51 bases, read in frame from the first base. Taken from the germline V gene, the CDR1 and CDR2 loops are LGHNA and YNFKEQ. V loses 0 bases at its end and J loses 5 bases; junction bases beyond the gene matches: 6. Preparation of the library involved the immunoSEQ multiplex PCR assay. In its TCRdb copy, this immuneACCESS table keeps in-frame sequences only and misses some clones. Where compared with another copy, unresolved V genes explain less than half of these, and the others have no known cause. The sample table contains about 660,000 clones; only one count was recorded for around nine tenths of them. The ten largest account for 0.0095% to 0.013% of the sample. Remarks on this clone: The target of this receptor is not known. It has no much larger one-base neighbor in the sample; base qualities were not kept.

The sample also formed part of further work on human thymus T cells. Per that second paper: Immunologically healthy infants undergoing open corrective cardiac surgery for congenital heart defects in Finland were used as donors. Thymus tissue was obtained as surgical resects removed during corrective cardiac surgery. Biased V and J gene segment usage appeared to be present in both thymic and peripheral blood repertoires. According to the related research, thymic TCR repertoires were highly overlapping among unrelated individuals. The study described the TCR alpha and beta repertoires in roughly 8 infant thymus samples and a handful of matching peripheral blood samples. Donor ages ranged from roughly 6 to 250 days, and the cohort comprised 5 to 7 male and a couple of female infants. After being mechanically released from the tissue, thymocytes were kept at -70 degrees C in pellets of roughly 9.5-31 million cells. A QIAsymphony instrument was used to extract genomic DNA from the frozen cell pellets. The immunoSEQ multiplex PCR assay was used to amplify the TCRB and TCRAD loci from a standardized quantity of quality-controlled genomic DNA. The V(D)J region was spanned by amplicons of a length sufficient to cover the CDR3 and to identify V and J genes. Through the commercial immunoSEQ service, the amplicons were sequenced on an Illumina platform. Corrections for primer bias and sequencing errors followed previously described methods, while TCRAD and TCRB definitions were based on the IMGT database. Analysis of the repertoires was done with immunoSEQ Analyzer 3.0 and VDJTools and included basic statistics, V/J segment usage, diversity estimates, rarefaction and pairwise overlap. To estimate diversity, the Chao1, ChaoE, Efron-Thisted, Shannon and inverse Simpson indices were applied, and diversity was also estimated on datasets down-sampled to the smallest sample. Repertoire overlap used strict matching of CDR3 nucleotide sequence, V gene and J gene, with Jaccard-based multidimensional scaling clustering. Thymus samples yielded on average about 810,000 unique TCRB clonotypes, compared with 80,000 to 85,000 from blood samples.

The rearranged segments are TRBV4-2 and TRBJ2-1; TRBD2 lines up with 11 middle nucleotides. This TCR came from a boy under three years old with a congenital heart defect. Donor details come from another sample of the same person, matched by shared clones. Sample: thymocytes. Here is the DNA: TGTGCCAGCAGCCAAGAGAAGAGGACTAGCGGGCACAATGAGCAGTTCTTC. This yields the protein CASSQEKRTSGHNEQFF.